This T cell receptor (beta chain) was recorded in a study of regulatory dendritic cells for organ transplantation. The overall study: Regulatory dendritic cells were monocyte-derived, receiving vitamin D3 on days 0 and 4 and IL-10 on day 4. Study results and caveats: Naive T cells showed high diversity, memory cells less, memory CD8+ least. Memory CD8+ clonal expansion seemed more limited with regulatory than mature dendritic cells.

With regard to this clone: Its antigen is unidentified.

TCRdb's copy holds only in-frame clones and misses some; the assay was immunoSEQ multiplex PCR. The profile shows 9,500 to 15,000 clones, about four fifths of them singletons. This CDR3 comprises 12 residues. Germline assignment: CDR1 PRHDT and CDR2 FYEKMQ (reference sequence). V dropped 5 bases and J dropped 4 bases, with 8 bases sitting between them. CFSE-labeled sorted T cells met regulatory or mature dendritic cells for four to five days. Naive CD45RA+ and memory CD45RO+ CD4+ or CD8+ T cells were FACS-sorted. This receptor was obtained from a human donor in good health. Sequenced material: naive CD8+ T cells from blood cultured with regulatory dendritic cells. Subset: CD45RA+ naive T cells. The chain carries TRBV13 and TRBJ1-2; tentative D call: TRBD1 (5 bases). The CDR3 protein is CASSPDSYGYTF. The CDR3 DNA follows: TGTGCCAGCAGCCCAGACAGCTATGGCTACACCTTC.